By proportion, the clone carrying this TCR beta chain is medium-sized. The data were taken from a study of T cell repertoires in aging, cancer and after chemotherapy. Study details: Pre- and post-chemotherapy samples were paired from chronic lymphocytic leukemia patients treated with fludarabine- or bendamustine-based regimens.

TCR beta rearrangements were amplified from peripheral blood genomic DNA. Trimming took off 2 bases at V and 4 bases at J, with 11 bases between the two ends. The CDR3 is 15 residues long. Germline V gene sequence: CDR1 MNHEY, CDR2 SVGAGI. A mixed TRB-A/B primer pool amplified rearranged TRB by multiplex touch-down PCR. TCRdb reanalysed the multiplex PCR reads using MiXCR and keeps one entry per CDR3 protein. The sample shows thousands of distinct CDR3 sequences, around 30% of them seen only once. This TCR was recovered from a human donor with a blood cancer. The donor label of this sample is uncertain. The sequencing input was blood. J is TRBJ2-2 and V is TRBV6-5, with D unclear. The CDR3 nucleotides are TGTGCCAGCAGTTACAGAACCCCTTCCACCGGGGAGCTGTTTTTT. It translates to CASSYRTPSTGELFF.